This record concerns one T cell receptor beta chain sequence. In the source study's methods: Amplification of reference gene primers was used by the study to estimate nucleated cell counts. Profiling relied on immunoSEQ multiplex PCR, and the TCRdb table lists in-frame clones only, not all of them. Clone size and V and J calls were adopted from that table, with D and trimming inferred from the DNA. The sample shows roughly 180,000 clones, about four fifths of them seen only once. This entry comes from a study of blood T cell repertoires in COVID-19. The CDR3 is 16 residues long. The junction had 6 bases not matched to a gene; V was cut back by 2 bases and J by 2 bases. The germline CDR1 and CDR2 sequences are SGHRS and YFSETQ.

The origin of this receptor is a woman aged 55-75 years with COVID-19, enrolled during active disease. This chain joins TRBV5-1 and TRBJ2-3, with 9 bases fitting TRBD2. The material sequenced was peripheral blood. The CDR3 spells CASSFIPSGNTDTQYF. CDR3 in DNA: TGCGCCAGCAGCTTTATACCTAGCGGGAACACAGATACGCAGTATTTT. The full variable domain, in which reference TRBV5-1 and TRBJ2-3 provide the parts outside the CDR3, is KAGVTQTPRYLIKTRGQQVTLSCSPISGHRSVSWYQQTPGQGLQFLFEYFSETQRNKGNFPGRFSGRQFSNSRSEMNVSTLELGDSALYLCASSFIPSGNTDTQYFGPGTRLTVL.